Listed below are T cell receptor beta chains from one sample, sequenced in a study of human T cells and chemical hapten exposure. TCRdb re-derived calls from the RACE reads in MiXCR, one entry per CDR3 protein. The sample has 150,000 to 200,000 distinct CDR3 sequences; around 13% are singletons. Specimen: whole blood, collected in connection with sensitization to the hapten diphenylcyclopropenone (DPC). The receptors were sampled from a woman in her 30s with alopecia areata. Some clones in this sample may be carry-over from other donors' samples. CDR3s leave out the opening cysteine and the closing phenylalanine or tryptophan. Each record gives: CDR3 length, V gene, CDR3 protein.

11 TRBV10-2 ASSGTTYTEAF
13 TRBV28 ASNPSGSLTDTQY
13 TRBV9 ASSVGGVFNQPQH
9 TRBV28 ASVGNYGYT
11 TRBV24-1 ATQGQNPYEQY
12 TRBV7-2 ASSRRYDQETQY
11 TRBV11-2 ASSVGRTGELF
12 TRBV4-3 ASSHQGQNYGYT
11 TRBV5-1 ASSLKQNTEAF
16 TRBV5-8 ASSLEGRGLEFGSPLH
11 TRBV29-1 SANQIAGTEAF
13 TRBV20-1 SASDSDATNEKLF
14 TRBV7-9 ASSLTAGTNTGELF
13 TRBV9 ASSSRTGTGEKLF
12 TRBV20-1 SASLTNLVGGYT
13 TRBV7-2 ASRTASSYNSPLH
10 TRBV12-3/TRBV12-4 ASSPTSDTQY
13 TRBV5-5 ASNPRPGGSREQY
15 TRBV12-3/TRBV12-4 ASSSSPGLALPGELF
12 TRBV19 ASSKNRAAETQY
16 TRBV28 ASSPYSPGTGGVQPQH
12 TRBV7-9 ASSREGAIGELF
13 TRBV6-2/TRBV6-3 ASSYSAQRGYGYT
12 TRBV5-1 ASSPSGVGEKLF
16 TRBV7-2 ASSLAKVQGAGNSPLH
13 TRBV19 ASSIPGRGLQPQH
11 TRBV4-3 ASSQIAGGELF
13 TRBV7-2 ASSLVDRAQDTQY
13 TRBV7-9 ASSLGRANPDTQY
11 TRBV5-6 ASSSRENQPQH
9 TRBV28 ASRRERYAF
11 TRBV11-1 ASSLEGLETQY
11 TRBV20-1 SASGTGYYEQY
15 TRBV6-2/TRBV6-3 ASSYALAGGLTDTQY
11 TRBV10-2 ASRGLLGNTIY
10 TRBV2 ASSGTGGEAF
14 TRBV2 ASSEAQGHSSYEQY
17 TRBV6-2/TRBV6-3 ASSYAIGTGLYSNQPQH
11 TRBV6-6 ACKGQHNYGYT
13 TRBV7-2 ASSLGGSTYNEQF
11 TRBV14 ASSPGTRVEQY
13 TRBV20-1 SAVHREGSTGELF
13 TRBV5-1 ASSLDVSSYNEQF
12 TRBV3-1 ASSQNRGYYGYT
13 TRBV5-1 ASRAGFRKDTEAF
15 TRBV6-4 ASSDPITSAGTDTQY
12 TRBV3-1 ASSLSPIQETQY
13 TRBV7-9 ASSLAVGMNTEAF
11 TRBV28 ATTGTVPYEQY
12 TRBV2 ASSDQATNEKLF
11 TRBV6-5 ASSRSGRETQY
13 TRBV19 ASSIVETAGEKLF
16 TRBV18 ASSPPSRTGSSGNTIY
11 TRBV30 AWSPERDQPQH
12 TRBV7-2 ASSLALNSYEQY